The clone carrying this T cell receptor beta chain was observed a single time. The authors' processing: Amplifying reference gene primers gave estimates of nucleated cell counts. TCRdb's table, derived via immunoSEQ multiplex PCR, lists solely in-frame clones and lacks some. That table furnishes V, J and clone size, whereas the DNA furnished D and trimming. The sample yields over 110,000 clones, 70% to 90% seen once. Unmatched junction bases numbered 2, after V lost 4 bases and J lost 3 bases. The CDR3 runs 13 residues. Germline CDR1 and CDR2: SGHTA and FQGNSA. These data originate in a study of blood T cell repertoires in COVID-19. Overall study context: Sites across the United States, Italy and Spain contributed samples from acute and convalescent COVID-19. The analysed material was cDNA or gDNA that came from T cells, B-cell-depleted T cells, or PBMCs.

The sequence was collected from a man between 65 and 85 years old with acute or convalescent COVID-19. J is TRBJ2-5 and V is TRBV7-2, with 7 bases lining up with TRBD1. The sample consisted of peripheral blood. DNA of the CDR3: TGTGCCAGCAGCTCCGGACAGGAAGAGACCCAGTACTTC. It specifies CASSSGQEETQYF.